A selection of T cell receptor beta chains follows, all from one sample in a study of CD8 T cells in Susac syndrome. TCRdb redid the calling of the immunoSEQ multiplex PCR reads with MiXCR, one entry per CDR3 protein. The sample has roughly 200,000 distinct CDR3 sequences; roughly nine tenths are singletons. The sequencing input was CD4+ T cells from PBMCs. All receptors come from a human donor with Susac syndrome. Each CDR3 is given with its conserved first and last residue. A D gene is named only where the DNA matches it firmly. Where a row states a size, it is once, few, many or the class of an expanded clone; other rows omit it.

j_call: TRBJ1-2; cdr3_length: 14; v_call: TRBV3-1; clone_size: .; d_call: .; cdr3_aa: CASSQDPRGYGYTF; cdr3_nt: TGTGCCAGCAGCCAAGACCCCAGGGGCTATGGCTACACCTTC
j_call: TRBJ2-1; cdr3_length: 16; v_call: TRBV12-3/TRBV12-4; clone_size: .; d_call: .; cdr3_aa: CASPPEGLVPYNEQFF; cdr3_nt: TGTGCCAGCCCTCCTGAAGGCCTAGTCCCCTACAATGAGCAGTTCTTC
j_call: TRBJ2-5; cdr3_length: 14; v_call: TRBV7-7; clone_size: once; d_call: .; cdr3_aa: CASSASGTRETQYF; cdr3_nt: TGTGCTAGCAGTGCTTCCGGGACGAGGGAGACCCAGTACTTC
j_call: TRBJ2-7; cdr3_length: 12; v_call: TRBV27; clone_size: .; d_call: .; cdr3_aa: CASAKLAAEQYF; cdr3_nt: TGTGCCAGTGCAAAACTAGCCGCCGAGCAGTACTTC
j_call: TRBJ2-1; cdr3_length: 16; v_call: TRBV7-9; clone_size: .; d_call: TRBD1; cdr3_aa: CASSPWDRGRMDEQFF; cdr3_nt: TGTGCCAGCAGCCCGTGGGACAGGGGGCGCATGGATGAGCAGTTCTTC
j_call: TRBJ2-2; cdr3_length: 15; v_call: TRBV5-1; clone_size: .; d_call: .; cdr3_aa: CASSLNSGNTGELFF; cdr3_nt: TGCGCCAGCAGCTTGAATAGCGGAAACACCGGGGAGCTGTTTTTT
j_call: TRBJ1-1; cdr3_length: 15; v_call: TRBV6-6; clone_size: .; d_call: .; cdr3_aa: CASSYSVSAKTEAFF; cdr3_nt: TGTGCCAGCAGTTACTCGGTGTCCGCTAAGACTGAAGCTTTCTTT
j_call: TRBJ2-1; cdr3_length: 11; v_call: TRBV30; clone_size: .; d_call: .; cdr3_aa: CVAGRGNEQFF; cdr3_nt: TGTGTCGCCGGCCGCGGCAATGAGCAGTTCTTC
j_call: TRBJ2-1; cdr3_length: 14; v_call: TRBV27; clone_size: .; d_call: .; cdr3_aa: CASSGQWPYNEQFF; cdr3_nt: TGTGCCAGCTCTGGTCAGTGGCCCTACAATGAGCAGTTCTTC
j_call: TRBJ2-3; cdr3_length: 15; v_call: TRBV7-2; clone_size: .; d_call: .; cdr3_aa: CASSFPRGTTDTQYF; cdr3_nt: TGTGCCAGCAGCTTTCCTCGGGGGACCACAGATACGCAGTATTTT
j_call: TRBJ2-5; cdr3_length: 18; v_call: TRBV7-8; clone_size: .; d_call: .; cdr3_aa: CASSSRARGRDPQETQYF; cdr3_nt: TGTGCCAGCAGCTCGCGAGCCCGGGGGCGCGATCCTCAAGAGACCCAGTACTTC
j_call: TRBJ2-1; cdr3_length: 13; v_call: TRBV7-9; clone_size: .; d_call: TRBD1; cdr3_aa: CASMGTGLNEQFF; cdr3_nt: TGTGCCAGCATGGGGACAGGGCTCAATGAGCAGTTCTTC
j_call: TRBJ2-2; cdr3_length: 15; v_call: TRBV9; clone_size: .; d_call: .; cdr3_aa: CASSVTKGNTGELFF; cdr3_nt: TGTGCCAGCAGCGTAACGAAGGGTAACACCGGGGAGCTGTTTTTT
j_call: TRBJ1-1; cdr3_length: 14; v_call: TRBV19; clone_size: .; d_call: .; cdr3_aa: CASSAQAANTEAFF; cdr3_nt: TGTGCCAGTAGTGCTCAGGCTGCGAACACTGAAGCTTTCTTT
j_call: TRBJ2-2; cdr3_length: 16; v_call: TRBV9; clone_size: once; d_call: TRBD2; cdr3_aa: CASSVLTSGSTGELFF; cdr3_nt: TGTGCCAGCAGCGTACTGACTAGCGGGAGTACCGGGGAGCTGTTTTTT
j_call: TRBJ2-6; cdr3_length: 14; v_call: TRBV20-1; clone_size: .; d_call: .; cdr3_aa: CSANNREGANVLTF; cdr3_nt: TGCAGTGCTAATAACAGGGAAGGGGCCAACGTCCTGACTTTC
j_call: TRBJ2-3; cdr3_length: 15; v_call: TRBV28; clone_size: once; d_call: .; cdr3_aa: CASSSFDGKLDTQYF; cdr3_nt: TGTGCCAGCAGTTCATTCGACGGGAAATTGGATACGCAGTATTTT
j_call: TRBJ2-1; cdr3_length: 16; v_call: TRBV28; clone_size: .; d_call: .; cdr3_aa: CASSPLLSGDNNEQFF; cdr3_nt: TGTGCCAGCAGCCCCCTCCTTTCGGGAGATAACAATGAGCAGTTCTTC
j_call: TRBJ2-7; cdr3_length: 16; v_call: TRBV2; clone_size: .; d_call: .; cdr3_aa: CASSEVSWGSTYEQYF; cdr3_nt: TGTGCCAGCAGTGAAGTTTCGTGGGGAAGTACCTACGAGCAGTACTTC
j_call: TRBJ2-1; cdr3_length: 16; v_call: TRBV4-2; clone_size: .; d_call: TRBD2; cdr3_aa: CASSPLAGELYNEQFF; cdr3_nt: TGTGCCAGCAGCCCCTTAGCGGGAGAGCTCTACAATGAGCAGTTCTTC
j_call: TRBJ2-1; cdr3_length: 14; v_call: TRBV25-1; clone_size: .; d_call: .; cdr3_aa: CASSEQGTYNEQFF; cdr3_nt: TGTGCCAGCAGTGAGCAGGGGACCTACAATGAGCAGTTCTTC
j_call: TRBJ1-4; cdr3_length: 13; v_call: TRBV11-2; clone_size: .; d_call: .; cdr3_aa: CASSSPLEEKLFF; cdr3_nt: TGTGCCAGCAGTTCGCCTCTGGAGGAAAAACTGTTTTTT
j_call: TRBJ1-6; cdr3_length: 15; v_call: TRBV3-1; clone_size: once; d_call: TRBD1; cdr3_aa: CASSRPGQLNSPLHF; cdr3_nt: TGTGCCAGCAGCCGGCCGGGACAGCTTAATTCACCCCTCCACTTT
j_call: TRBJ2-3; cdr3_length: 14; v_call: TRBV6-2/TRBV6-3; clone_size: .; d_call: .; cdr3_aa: CASSRKASFGTQYF; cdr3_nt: TGTGCCAGCAGTAGAAAAGCTAGTTTTGGTACGCAGTATTTT
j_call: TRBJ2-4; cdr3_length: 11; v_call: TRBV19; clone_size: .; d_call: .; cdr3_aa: CASATKNIQYF; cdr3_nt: TGTGCCAGTGCTACCAAAAACATTCAGTACTTC
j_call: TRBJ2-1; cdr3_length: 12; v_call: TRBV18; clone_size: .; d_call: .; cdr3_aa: CASSPPGNEQFF; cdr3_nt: TGTGCCAGCTCACCACCAGGAAATGAGCAGTTCTTC
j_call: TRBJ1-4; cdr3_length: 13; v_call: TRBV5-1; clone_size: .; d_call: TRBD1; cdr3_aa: CASSTGGGEKLFF; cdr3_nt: TGCGCCAGCAGTACAGGGGGTGGTGAAAAACTGTTTTTT
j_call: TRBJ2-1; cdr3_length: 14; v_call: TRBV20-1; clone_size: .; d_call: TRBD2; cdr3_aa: CSAPSGLGYNEQFF; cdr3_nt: TGCAGTGCCCCTAGCGGGTTGGGCTACAATGAGCAGTTCTTC
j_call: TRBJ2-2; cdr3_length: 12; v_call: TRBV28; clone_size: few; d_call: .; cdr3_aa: CASSSDTGELFF; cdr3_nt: TGTGCCAGCAGTTCTGACACCGGGGAGCTGTTTTTT
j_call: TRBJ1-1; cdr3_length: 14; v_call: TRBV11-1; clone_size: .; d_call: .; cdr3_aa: CASSLIPGDTEAFF; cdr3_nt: TGTGCCAGCAGCTTAATTCCTGGGGACACTGAAGCTTTCTTT
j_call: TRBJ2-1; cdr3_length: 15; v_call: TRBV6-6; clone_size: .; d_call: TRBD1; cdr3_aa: CASSRDRGPYNEQFF; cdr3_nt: TGTGCCAGCAGCCGGGACAGGGGACCCTACAATGAGCAGTTCTTC
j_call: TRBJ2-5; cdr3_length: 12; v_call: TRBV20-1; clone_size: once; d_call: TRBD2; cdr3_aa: CSARGLAGEKDF; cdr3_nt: TGCAGTGCTAGGGGACTAGCGGGGGAGAAGGACTTC
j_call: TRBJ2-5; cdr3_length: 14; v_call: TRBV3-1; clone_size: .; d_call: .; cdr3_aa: CASSQDLAQETQYF; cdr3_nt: TGTGCCAGCAGCCAAGATTTAGCCCAAGAGACCCAGTACTTC
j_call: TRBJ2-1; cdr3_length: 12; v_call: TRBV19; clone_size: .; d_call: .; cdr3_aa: CASSFDGNEQFF; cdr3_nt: TGTGCCAGTAGTTTCGATGGCAATGAGCAGTTCTTC
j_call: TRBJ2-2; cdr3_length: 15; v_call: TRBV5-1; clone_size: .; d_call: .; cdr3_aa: CASSLLQDNTGELFF; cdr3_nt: TGCGCCAGCAGCTTGCTTCAGGATAACACCGGGGAGCTGTTTTTT
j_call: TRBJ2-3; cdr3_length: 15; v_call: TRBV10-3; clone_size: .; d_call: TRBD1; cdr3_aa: CAAKKGTASTDTQYF; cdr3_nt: TGTGCCGCGAAGAAGGGGACAGCTAGCACAGATACGCAGTATTTT
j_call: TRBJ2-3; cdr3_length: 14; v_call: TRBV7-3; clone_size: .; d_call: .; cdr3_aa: CASSLKGGLDTQYF; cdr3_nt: TGTGCCAGCAGCTTAAAAGGGGGGTTAGATACGCAGTATTTT
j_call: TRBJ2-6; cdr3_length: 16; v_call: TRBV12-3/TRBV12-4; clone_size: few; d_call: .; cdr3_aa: CASSRRGTVGANVLTF; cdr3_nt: TGTGCCAGCAGCAGAAGGGGGACTGTTGGGGCCAACGTCCTGACTTTC
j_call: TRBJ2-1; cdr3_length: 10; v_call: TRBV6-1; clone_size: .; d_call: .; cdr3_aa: CASRDNEQFF; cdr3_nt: TGTGCCAGCAGGGACAATGAGCAGTTCTTC
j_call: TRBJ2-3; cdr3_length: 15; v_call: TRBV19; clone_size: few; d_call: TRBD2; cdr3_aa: CASSPLAGGTDTQYF; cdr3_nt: TGTGCCAGTAGTCCCTTAGCGGGGGGCACAGATACGCAGTATTTT
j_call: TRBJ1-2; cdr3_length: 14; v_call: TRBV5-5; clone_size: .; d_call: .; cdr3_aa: CASSPGLTNYGYTF; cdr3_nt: TGTGCCAGCAGCCCGGGACTTACGAACTATGGCTACACCTTC
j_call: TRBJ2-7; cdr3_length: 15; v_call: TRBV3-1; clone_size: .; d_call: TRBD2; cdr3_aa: CASSQTSGGPYEQYF; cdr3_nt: TGTGCCAGCAGCCAAACTAGCGGGGGGCCCTACGAGCAGTACTTC
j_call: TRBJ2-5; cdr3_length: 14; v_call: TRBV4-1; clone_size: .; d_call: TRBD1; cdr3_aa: CASSQGQGEETQYF; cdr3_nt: TGCGCCAGCAGCCAAGGACAGGGGGAAGAGACCCAGTACTTC
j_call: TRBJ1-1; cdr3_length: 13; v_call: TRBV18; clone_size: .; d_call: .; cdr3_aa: CASSKTANTEAFF; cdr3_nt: TGTGCCAGCTCAAAGACAGCGAACACTGAAGCTTTCTTT
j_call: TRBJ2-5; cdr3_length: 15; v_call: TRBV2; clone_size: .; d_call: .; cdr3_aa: CASSVGSKDGETQYF; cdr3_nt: TGTGCCAGCAGTGTCGGGTCTAAGGATGGGGAGACCCAGTACTTC
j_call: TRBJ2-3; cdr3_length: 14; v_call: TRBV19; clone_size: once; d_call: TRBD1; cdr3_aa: CASRQGFDTDTQYF; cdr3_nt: TGTGCCAGTCGACAGGGGTTCGACACAGATACGCAGTATTTT
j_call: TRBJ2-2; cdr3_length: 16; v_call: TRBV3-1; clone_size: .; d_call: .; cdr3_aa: CASSRDRLGNTGELFF; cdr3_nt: TGTGCCAGCAGTCGCGACAGGTTGGGAAACACCGGGGAGCTGTTTTTT
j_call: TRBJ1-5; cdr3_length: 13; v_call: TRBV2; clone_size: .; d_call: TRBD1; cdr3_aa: CASSQGEGRPQHF; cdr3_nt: TGTGCCAGCAGTCAGGGGGAGGGTAGGCCCCAGCATTTT
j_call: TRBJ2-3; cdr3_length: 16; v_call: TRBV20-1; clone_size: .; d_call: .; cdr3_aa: CSARVPGRDARNTQYF; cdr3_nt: TGCAGTGCTAGAGTTCCAGGCAGGGACGCACGGAATACGCAGTATTTT
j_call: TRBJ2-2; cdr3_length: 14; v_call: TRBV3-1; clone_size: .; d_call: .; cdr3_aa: CASSQVWDTGELFF; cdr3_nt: TGTGCCAGCAGCCAAGTGTGGGACACCGGGGAGCTGTTTTTT
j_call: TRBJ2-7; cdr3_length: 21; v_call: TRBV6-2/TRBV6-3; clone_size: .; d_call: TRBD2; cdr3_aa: CASSYSTSLNRVSYLHYEQYF; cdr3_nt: TGTGCCAGCAGTTACTCGACTAGCTTAAACCGTGTTTCCTATTTGCACTACGAGCAGTACTTC
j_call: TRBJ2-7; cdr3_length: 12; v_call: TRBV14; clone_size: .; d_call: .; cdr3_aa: CASSQDWAEQYF; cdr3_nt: TGTGCCAGCAGCCAAGATTGGGCCGAGCAGTACTTC
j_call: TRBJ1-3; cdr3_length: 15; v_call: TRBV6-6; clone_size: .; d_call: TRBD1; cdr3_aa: CASRTQGAKGNTIYF; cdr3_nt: TGTGCCAGCAGAACCCAGGGGGCGAAAGGAAACACCATATATTTT
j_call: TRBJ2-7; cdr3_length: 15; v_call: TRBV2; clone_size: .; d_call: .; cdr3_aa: CASSFGGDRAYEQYF; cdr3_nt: TGTGCCAGCAGTTTTGGGGGAGACCGCGCCTACGAGCAGTACTTC
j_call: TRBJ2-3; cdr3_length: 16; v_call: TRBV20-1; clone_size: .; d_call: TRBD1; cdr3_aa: CSARPPGGRGTDTQYF; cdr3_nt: TGCAGTGCTAGACCCCCAGGGGGTAGGGGCACAGATACGCAGTATTTT